The subject of this entry is one TCR beta chain. The clone's antigen remains unknown. The record has no base qualities; no much larger clone is one base away. This sample was taken from a study of control samples from healthy donors and cancer patients (dated by TCRdb to the early 2020s). Libraries were constructed by the immunoSEQ multiplex PCR assay. The table was pulled from immuneACCESS by TCRdb, which kept in-frame rearrangements only. Such tables lose some clones; where checked, under half of the loss comes from unresolved V genes, and the rest has no known cause. In all, the sample holds about 170,000 clones, and around 93% of those were seen once. Approximately 4% of the sample belongs to the ten largest clones. The CDR1 and CDR2 encoded by the germline V gene (reference sequence) are MNHEY and SMNVEV. From cysteine to phenylalanine, the CDR3 is 17 amino acids long. Only the CDR3 part of the read is kept: 51 bases, read in frame from the first base. The germline V and J ends show losses of 1 base and 6 bases respectively, and no gene match explains 10 bases of the junction.

The chain was built from TRBV27 and TRBJ2-7; 12 bases in between match TRBD1. The source of this sequence is a woman aged 60 to 75 in good health. The sequenced material came from blood. The base sequence is TGTGCCAGCAGTTTATTTTCCCCGGGACAGGGGGCGAGCGAGCAGTACTTC. This is translated as CASSLFSPGQGASEQYF.